What follows are 14 T cell receptor beta chains derived from one specimen sequenced in a study of CD8+ T cells in alopecia areata. After isolation, RNA underwent reverse transcription to generate cDNA as the sequencing template. Generated by immunoSEQ multiplex PCR, the TCRdb table keeps only in-frame clones and is missing some. The table shows 150,000 or so clones, with 55% occurring only once. Specimen: CD4+ T cells sorted from blood. The receptors shown here come from a human donor in good health.

The chain combines TRBV29-1 with TRBJ2-5, with 7 bases that match TRBD1. Looked up from germline, CDR1 is SQVTM and CDR2 is ANQGSEA. CDR3 length equals 16 residues. Losses at the gene ends were 4 bases for V and 2 bases for J; bases not matched to a gene: 13. CDR3 residues: CSVGIVPGQVQETQYF. The CDR3 nucleotides read TGCAGCGTTGGTATTGTACCTGGACAGGTTCAAGAGACCCAGTACTTC.

The chain is built from TRBV25-1 and TRBJ1-2; D is ambiguous. The length of the CDR3 is 13 residues. From germline, CDR1 is MGHDK and CDR2 SYGVNS. Trimming cost V 1 base and J 4 bases, with 7 bases left between them. As DNA, the CDR3 is TGTGCCAGCAGTGAATGGTTAGGCTATGGCTACACCTTC. This translates into CASSEWLGYGYTF.

This clone occurred a few times. A read error may account for a junction end that differs from germline. This chain uses TRBV7-8 with TRBJ2-3; a weak D match, TRBD2 (6 bases). The CDR3 contains 14 residues. The germline V gene encodes CDR1 SGHVS and CDR2 FQNEAQ. This CDR3 reads CASTLGRRADTQYF. CDR3 bases: TGTGCCAGCACCTTAGGCCGGAGGGCAGATACGCAGTATTTT.

The chain employs TRBV7-9 and TRBJ1-1; D might be TRBD1 (6 bases). This CDR3 comprises 13 residues. Trimming cost V 4 bases and J 4 bases, with 10 bases left between them. Germline loops: CDR1 SEHNR, CDR2 FQNEAQ (reference sequence). CDR3 in amino acids: CASSSRGVTEAFF. In DNA, the CDR3 is TGTGCCAGCAGCTCCAGGGGAGTCACTGAAGCTTTCTTT.

The genes are TRBV5-6 and TRBJ1-2, with 7 nucleotides matching TRBD1. V dropped 3 bases and J dropped 8; count of bases not matched to a gene: 13. The CDR3 runs 15 residues. Germline assignment: CDR1 SGHDT and CDR2 YYEEEE. CDR3 DNA sequence: TGTGCCAGCAGCTGGAGGACAGGCCGAAGTAGGGGCTACACCTTC. This codes for CASSWRTGRSRGYTF.

This rearrangement joins TRBV4-1 to TRBJ2-1; D gene uncertain. CDR1 and CDR2 from the germline V gene are MGHRA and YSYEKL. The CDR3 sequence is 11 residues long. V shed 4 bases and J shed 10 bases, with 8 bases lying between them. The CDR3 is CASSPSREQFF. The DNA of the CDR3 is TGCGCCAGCAGCCCTTCTAGGGAGCAGTTCTTC.

The V call is TRBV29-1, the J call TRBJ2-5, with 10 bases aligning to TRBD1. The CDR3 is 15 amino acids. V was pared by 5 bases and J by 4 bases, with 10 bases of the junction left unmatched. CDR1 SQVTM and CDR2 ANQGSEA come from the germline V gene. CDR3 sequence reads: CSVLLSGQGVETQYF. The CDR3 region has the DNA TGCAGCGTTCTTCTGTCCGGACAGGGGGTAGAGACCCAGTACTTC.

The V gene is TRBV6-6, the J gene TRBJ2-7; weak D call: TRBD1 (6 bases). Germline V gene lookup returns CDR1 MNHNY and CDR2 SVGAGI (reference sequence). The length of the CDR3 is 16 residues. V shed 0 bases and J shed 4 bases, with 16 bases lying between them. DNA for the CDR3: TGTGCCAGCAGTTACTCTTCCCAGGGGCAGGGGTACGAGCAGTACTTC. Amino acids: CASSYSSQGQGYEQYF.

The gene calls are TRBV28 and TRBJ2-1; D gene unclear. V was cut by 6 bases and J by 6 bases, with 18 bases left in between. Germline V gene sequence: CDR1 MDHEN, CDR2 SYDVKM. The CDR3 runs 15 residues. The CDR3, as DNA: TGTGCCAGCAGACCTCCCGAACTGAGGAGCAATGAGCAGTTCTTC. This codes for CASRPPELRSNEQFF.

The table lists this clone with a few counts. The chain carries TRBV29-1 and TRBJ2-1, with 15 bases aligning to TRBD2. The germline V gene has CDR1 SQVTM and CDR2 ANQGSEA. The ends lost 6 bases at V and 7 bases at J; junction bases unmatched: 7. This CDR3 spans 15 amino acids. The CDR3 protein is CSVAVGTSGRNEQFF. In DNA form, the CDR3 reads TGCAGCGTCGCGGTCGGGACTAGCGGGAGGAATGAGCAGTTCTTC.

This clone was seen only once. The rearrangement links TRBV9 to TRBJ1-2, with 7 bases fitting TRBD1. The CDR3 runs to 17 residues. Germline CDR1 is SGDLS and CDR2 is YYNGEE. V dropped 2 bases and J dropped 3; count of bases not matched to a gene: 13. The CDR3 here is CASSVTYHGTADYGYTF. In nucleotides, the CDR3 is TGTGCCAGCAGCGTCACTTATCACGGGACAGCCGACTATGGCTACACCTTC.

This clone was detected once. The genes are TRBV30 and TRBJ2-3, with D possibly called TRBD1 or TRBD2 (5 bases each). Germline V gives CDR1 GTSNPN, CDR2 SVGIG (reference sequence). CDR3 length: 14 residues. V gave up 6 bases and J gave up 1 base, with 14 bases separating them. CDR3: CACSPTGRTDTQYF. The CDR3 coding sequence is TGTGCCTGTTCCCCAACGGGGCGCACAGATACGCAGTATTTT.

This chain joins TRBV25-1 and TRBJ2-2; no clear D. V gave up 9 bases and J gave up 4 bases, with 9 bases separating them. The CDR3 length is 12 residues. In germline, CDR1 is MGHDK, CDR2 SYGVNS. CDR3 residues: CASTFGTGELFF. The CDR3 DNA reads TGTGCCAGTACTTTTGGCACCGGGGAGCTGTTTTTT.

The V call is TRBV4-1, the J call TRBJ1-4, with 7 bases matching TRBD1. Germline V gene lookup returns CDR1 MGHRA and CDR2 YSYEKL. V was pared by 3 bases and J by 7 bases, with 8 bases of the junction left unmatched. The CDR3 consists of 15 residues. The CDR3, as DNA: TGCGCCAGCAGCCACGGGGCAGGGGGGGGTGAAAAACTGTTTTTT. This translates into CASSHGAGGGEKLFF.